The T cell receptor (beta chain) under discussion was sequenced for a study of blood T cell repertoires in COVID-19. The overall study: Acute and convalescent COVID-19 samples came from the United States, Italy and Spain. PBMCs, B-cell-depleted T cells, or T cells were the source of the cDNA or gDNA that made up the material.

Germline V gene lookup returns CDR1 MGHRA and CDR2 YSYEKL. The J segment lost 2 bases and the V segment lost 0 bases, leaving 6 bases of the junction unmatched. The CDR3 consists of 16 residues. Methods used by the authors: Amplification with reference gene primers provided the estimates of nucleated cell counts. TCRdb keeps only in-frame clones here, not all; method: immunoSEQ multiplex PCR. That table is the source of V, J and clone size, and D and trimming were worked out from the DNA. The repertoire holds under 350,000 clones, approximately 83% seen once, with roughly 13% in the top ten. The J gene is TRBJ2-7, the V gene TRBV4-1, with 8 positions matching TRBD1. The sequence was obtained from a human donor in a cohort sampled during active COVID-19. Input material: peripheral blood. This chain's CDR3 is CASSQEEAQGAYEQYF. CDR3 in DNA: TGCGCCAGCAGCCAAGAGGAGGCACAGGGGGCCTACGAGCAGTACTTC.